The 21 T cell receptor beta chains below all came from one sample that was sequenced in a study of T cells in localized non-small cell lung cancer. Measured with immunoSEQ multiplex PCR; TCRdb has only the in-frame clones, and not every one. Among roughly 36,000 clones listed, around 90% were seen once. Here the sequenced sample was PBMCs, taken before any cancer treatment. The receptors shown here come from a man between 40 and 70 years old with stage II lung adenocarcinoma.

J is TRBJ2-5 and V is TRBV5-4; D not certain. Looked up from germline, CDR1 is SGHNT and CDR2 is YYREEE (reference sequence). The CDR3 covers 13 residues. Trimming stripped 0 bases from V and 1 base from J, with 4 bases between. The CDR3 DNA sequence: TGTGCCAGCAGCTTGGGACGCCAAGAGACCCAGTACTTC. Protein: CASSLGRQETQYF. Together with reference TRBV5-4 and TRBJ2-5, the CDR3 gives the full variable domain: ETGVTQSPTHLIKTRGQQVTLRCSSQSGHNTVSWYQQALGQGPQFIFQYYREEENGRGNFPPRFSGLQFPNYSSELNVNALELDDSALYLCASSLGRQETQYFGPGTRLLVL.

The chain links TRBV5-1 to TRBJ1-1, with 9 bases that match TRBD1. V gave up 4 bases and J gave up 4 bases; unmatched junction bases: 8. Germline V gene sequence: CDR1 SGHRS, CDR2 YFSETQ. There are 15 residues in the CDR3. The CDR3 DNA sequence: TGCGCCAGCAGCCCCAGGACAGGGGTTCCCACTGAAGCTTTCTTT. Protein sequence: CASSPRTGVPTEAFF. Using reference TRBV5-1 and TRBJ1-1 for the parts outside the CDR3, the full variable domain is KAGVTQTPRYLIKTRGQQVTLSCSPISGHRSVSWYQQTPGQGLQFLFEYFSETQRNKGNFPGRFSGRQFSNSRSEMNVSTLELGDSALYLCASSPRTGVPTEAFFGQGTRLTVV.

This chain uses TRBV7-3 with TRBJ2-7; 9 bases agree with TRBD1. The CDR3 has 16 residues. The germline V gene has CDR1 SGHTA and CDR2 FQGTGA. The ends lost 5 bases at V and 5 bases at J; junction bases unmatched: 13. CDR3 DNA: TGTGCCAGCAGCCGCAGTAGAGGGACAGGGACTAACGAGCAGTACTTC. Translating it yields CASSRSRGTGTNEQYF.

This clone has just a few counts. V and J are TRBV27 and TRBJ1-5; 7 nucleotides line up with TRBD1. Germline loops: CDR1 MNHEY, CDR2 SMNVEV (reference sequence). CDR3 size: 14 residues. J gave up 11 bases and V 0 bases, and 7 bases lay outside the gene matches. The CDR3 nucleotides are TGTGCCAGCAGTTTATCGAGGGGGCGCGGGACCCAGCATTTT. Encoded protein: CASSLSRGRGTQHF.

This chain connects TRBV6-5 to TRBJ2-1, with 8 bases identical to TRBD1. V shed 6 bases, J shed 10 bases, and the junction held 14 bases outside the gene matches. Germline V gene sequence: CDR1 MNHEY, CDR2 SVGAGI. This CDR3 region has 15 residues. The chain's CDR3 is CASSQGTGQVGEQFF. In DNA form, the CDR3 reads TGTGCCAGCAGCCAAGGGACAGGCCAAGTGGGCGAGCAGTTCTTC.

The chain couples TRBV6-1 to TRBJ2-3; D not certain. The CDR3 totals 14 residues. Germline V CDR1 and CDR2: MNHNS, SASEGT. With 1 base removed from V and 0 bases from J, the gap between germline ends came to 5 bases. CDR3 loop: CASSEEGSTDTQYF. CDR3 nucleotides: TGTGCCAGCAGTGAAGAAGGGAGCACAGATACGCAGTATTTT.

The chain joins TRBV2 to TRBJ2-5; TRBD1 matches 7 bases. Germline CDR1 is SNHLY and CDR2 is FYNNEI. With 2 bases clipped from V and 4 bases from J, the junction kept 10 bases outside the gene matches. The CDR3 consists of 16 residues. The CDR3 DNA follows: TGTGCCAGCAGTGAACGAGAGAGGGGGCTGGGAGAGACCCAGTACTTC. This gives the protein CASSERERGLGETQYF.

The chain recombines TRBV11-2 with TRBJ2-2, with D hard to call. The germline CDR1 and CDR2 sequences are SGHAT and FQNNGV. V shed 6 bases and J shed 0 bases, with 11 bases lying between them. The CDR3 length is 15 residues. CDR3 region: CASRRLTANTGELFF. The CDR3 bases are TGTGCCAGCAGACGTCTAACTGCGAACACCGGGGAGCTGTTTTTT. Variable domain in full (rest from reference TRBV11-2 and TRBJ2-2): EAGVAQSPRYKIIEKRQSVAFWCNPISGHATLYWYQQILGQGPKLLIQFQNNGVVDDSQLPKDRFSAERLKGVDSTLKIQPAKLEDSAVYLCASRRLTANTGELFFGEGSRLTVL.

V and J are TRBV7-8 and TRBJ2-7, with TRBD1 matching over 7 bases. CDR3 length equals 15 residues. V dropped 1 base and J dropped 1; count of bases not matched to a gene: 4. Germline CDR1 is SGHVS and CDR2 is FQNEAQ. The CDR3 here is CASSLGPDRSYEQYF. Written as DNA, the CDR3 is TGTGCCAGCAGCTTAGGGCCGGACAGGTCCTACGAGCAGTACTTC.

The chain couples TRBV18 to TRBJ1-4; D uncertain. The CDR3 spans 13 residues. In germline, CDR1 is KGHSH, CDR2 LQKENI. Between the trimmed V and J ends, which lost 4 bases and 5 bases, there was a span of 8 bases. The CDR3 here is CASSRARNEKLFF. The CDR3 coding sequence is TGTGCCAGCTCACGGGCAAGAAATGAAAAACTGTTTTTT.

The J gene is TRBJ1-5, the V gene TRBV6-1; D call uncertain. V shed 2 bases and J shed 2 bases, with 10 bases lying between them. The germline CDR1 and CDR2 sequences are MNHNS and SASEGT. This CDR3 region has 15 residues. The CDR3 nucleotides are TGTGCCAGCAGTGAAAGGGTGACGGGCAATCAGCCCCAGCATTTT. Translation gives CASSERVTGNQPQHF.

This chain links TRBV9 with TRBJ1-1; D not certain. This CDR3 has 14 amino acids. Germline-derived CDR1 and CDR2 are SGDLS and YYNGEE. With 0 bases removed from V and 4 bases from J, the gap between germline ends came to 10 bases. This chain's CDR3 is CASSVGSQSTEAFF. The CDR3 DNA follows: TGTGCCAGCAGCGTAGGGTCACAGAGCACTGAAGCTTTCTTT. The full variable domain, in which reference TRBV9 and TRBJ1-1 provide the parts outside the CDR3, is DSGVTQTPKHLITATGQRVTLRCSPRSGDLSVYWYQQSLDQGLQFLIQYYNGEERAKGNILERFSAQQFPDLHSELNLSSLELGDSALYFCASSVGSQSTEAFFGQGTRLTVV.

This sequence joins TRBV7-7 and TRBJ2-1, with 11 bases fitting TRBD2. CDR3 length: 15 residues. After removal of 1 base from V and 6 bases from J, the junction contained 2 bases not matched to a gene. CDR1 is SSHAT, CDR2 FNYEAQ, per germline (reference sequence). This chain's CDR3 is CASSLELAGVNEQFF. The CDR3 nucleotides are TGTGCCAGCAGCTTAGAACTAGCGGGAGTCAATGAGCAGTTCTTC. Using reference TRBV7-7 and TRBJ2-1 for the parts outside the CDR3, the full variable domain is GAGVSQSPRYKVTKRGQDVTLRCDPISSHATLYWYQQALGQGPEFLTYFNYEAQPDKSGLPSDRFSAERPEGSISTLTIQRTEQRDSAMYRCASSLELAGVNEQFFGPGTRLTVL.

The CDR3 nucleotides are TGTGCCACATTCACAGATACGCAGTATTTT. It yields the protein CATFTDTQYF. The chain carries TRBV2 and TRBJ2-3; D not resolved. This CDR3 has 10 amino acids. Trimming left V 10 bases short and J 2 bases short, with 4 bases between. Per germline, CDR1 SNHLY and CDR2 FYNNEI.

The chain has TRBV27 and TRBJ2-3; D call uncertain. This CDR3 is built from 17 residues. Trimming removed 4 bases at V and 1 base at J, with 18 bases between. Per the germline V gene, CDR1 is MNHEY and CDR2 is SMNVEV (reference sequence). The CDR3 nucleotides read TGTGCCAGCAGTTCCAGTAAGAAATCCTCGGGCACAGATACGCAGTATTTT. It is translated as CASSSSKKSSGTDTQYF.

CDR3 sequence reads: CASSLKGGGYTF. The CDR3 coding sequence is TGTGCCAGCTCGCTAAAGGGGGGAGGCTACACCTTC. The chain is built from TRBV19 and TRBJ1-2, with D perhaps matching TRBD1 (6 bases). Germline CDR1 reads LNHDA; CDR2 reads SQIVND (reference sequence). CDR3 length equals 12 residues. The V and J ends lost 9 bases and 8 bases respectively, with 16 bases between them.

V is TRBV27 and J is TRBJ1-5, with no clear D. Germline CDR1 reads MNHEY; CDR2 reads SMNVEV (reference sequence). This CDR3 comprises 15 residues. Between the trimmed V and J ends, which lost 6 bases and 1 base, there was a span of 13 bases. CDR3 coding DNA: TGTGCCAGCAGCTCCCAGTCGGCGAGCAATCAGCCCCAGCATTTT. Its translation is CASSSQSASNQPQHF.

The chain links TRBV7-2 to TRBJ2-3; D remains unclear. The V gene lost 1 base and the J gene lost 5 bases, with 10 bases spanning the gap. The CDR3 covers 14 residues. Germline-derived CDR1 and CDR2 are SGHTA and FQGNSA. The CDR3 coding sequence is TGTGCCAGCAGCTTAGACAGATCGGGAGATACGCAGTATTTT. It encodes CASSLDRSGDTQYF. Looking up the rest from reference TRBV7-2 and TRBJ2-3 gives the full variable domain: GAGVSQSPSNKVTEKGKDVELRCDPISGHTALYWYRQSLGQGLEFLIYFQGNSAPDKSGLPSDRFSAERTGGSVSTLTIQRTQQEDSAVYLCASSLDRSGDTQYFGPGTRLTVL.

The DNA for the CDR3 is TGCGCCAGCAGTGCCGAGGGAATTTCCTACAATGAGCAGTTCTTC. Residues: CASSAEGISYNEQFF. This rearrangement joins TRBV10-2 to TRBJ2-1; tentatively, D is TRBD2 (5 bases). From germline, CDR1 is WSHSY and CDR2 SAAADI. V lost 4 bases and J lost 1, with 11 bases in between. The CDR3 is 15 residues long.

V and J are TRBV27 and TRBJ2-7; TRBD2 is a possible D gene (5 bases). Per the germline V gene, CDR1 is MNHEY and CDR2 is SMNVEV (reference sequence). There are 15 residues in the CDR3. V lost 3 bases to trimming and J lost 5 bases, with 17 bases between them. The CDR3 region has the DNA TGTGCCAGCAGTTTTGGGATCGAGGGAGAGGACGAGCAGTACTTC. Encoded protein: CASSFGIEGEDEQYF.

The CDR3 loop is CASSPGGGGTFF. The DNA for the CDR3 is TGTGCCAGCAGCCCGGGCGGGGGAGGAACTTTCTTT. The chain combines TRBV14 with TRBJ1-1; a weak D match, TRBD1 (5 bases). This CDR3 is built from 12 residues. V lost 4 bases, J lost 12 bases, and 15 bases lay in between. Germline V lookup: CDR1 SGHDN, CDR2 FVKESK.